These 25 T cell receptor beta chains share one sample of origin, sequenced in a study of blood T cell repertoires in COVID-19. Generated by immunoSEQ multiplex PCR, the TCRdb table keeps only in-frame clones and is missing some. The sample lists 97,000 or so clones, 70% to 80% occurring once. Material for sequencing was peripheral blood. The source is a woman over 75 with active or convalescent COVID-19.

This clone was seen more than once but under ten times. The CDR3 spells CASSSSGRARGTDTQYF. The CDR3 DNA reads TGCGCCAGCAGCAGTAGCGGGAGGGCCAGGGGGACAGATACGCAGTATTTT. The chain uses TRBV5-1 and TRBJ2-3; TRBD2 aligns across 11 bases. This CDR3 is 17 amino acids long. Germline lookup yields CDR1 SGHRS and CDR2 YFSETQ. The junction had 10 bases not matched to a gene; V was cut back by 4 bases and J by 3 bases.

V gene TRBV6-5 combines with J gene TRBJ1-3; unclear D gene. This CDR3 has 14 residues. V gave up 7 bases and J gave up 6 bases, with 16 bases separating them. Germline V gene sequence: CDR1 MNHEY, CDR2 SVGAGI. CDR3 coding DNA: TGTGCCAGCAACCGGGAGGTGGGGTTAAACACCATATATTTT. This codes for CASNREVGLNTIYF.

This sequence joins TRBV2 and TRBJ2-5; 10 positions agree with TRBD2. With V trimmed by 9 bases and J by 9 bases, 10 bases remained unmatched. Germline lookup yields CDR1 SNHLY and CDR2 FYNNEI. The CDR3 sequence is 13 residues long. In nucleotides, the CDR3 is TGTGCCAGAAGAGGACTAGCGGAGGGGGCCCAGTACTTC. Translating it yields CARRGLAEGAQYF.

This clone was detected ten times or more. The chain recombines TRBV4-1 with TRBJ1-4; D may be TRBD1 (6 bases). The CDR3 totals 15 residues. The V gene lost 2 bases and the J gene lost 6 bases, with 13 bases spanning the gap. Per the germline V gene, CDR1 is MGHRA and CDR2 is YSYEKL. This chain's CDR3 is CASSQPDRVDEKLFF. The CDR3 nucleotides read TGCGCCAGCAGCCAACCGGACAGAGTAGATGAAAAACTGTTTTTT.

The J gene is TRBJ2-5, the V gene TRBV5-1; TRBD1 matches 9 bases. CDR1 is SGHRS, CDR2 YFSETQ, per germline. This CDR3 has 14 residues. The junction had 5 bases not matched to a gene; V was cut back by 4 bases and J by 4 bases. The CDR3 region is CASSQGTGSETQYF. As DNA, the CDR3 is TGCGCCAGCAGCCAGGGGACAGGGTCAGAGACCCAGTACTTC.

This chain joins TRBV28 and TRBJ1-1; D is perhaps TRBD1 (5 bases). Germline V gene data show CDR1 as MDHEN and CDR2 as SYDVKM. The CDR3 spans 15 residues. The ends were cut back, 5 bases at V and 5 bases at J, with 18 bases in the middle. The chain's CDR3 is CASSRDGTPVTEAFF. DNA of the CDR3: TGTGCCAGCAGTCGAGATGGGACTCCAGTTACTGAAGCTTTCTTT.

The CDR3 DNA is TGTGCCAGCAGTCCGGAGGCCTACAATGAGCAGTTCTTC. Its protein is CASSPEAYNEQFF. The rearrangement uses TRBV2 and TRBJ2-1; weak D call: TRBD2 (5 bases). V lost 5 bases and J lost 2, with 7 bases in between. Germline assignment: CDR1 SNHLY and CDR2 FYNNEI. This CDR3 has 13 amino acids.

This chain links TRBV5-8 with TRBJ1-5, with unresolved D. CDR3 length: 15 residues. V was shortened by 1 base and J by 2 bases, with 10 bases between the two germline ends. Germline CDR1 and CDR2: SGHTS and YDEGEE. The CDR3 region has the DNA TGTGCCAGCAGCTTGTACGGGTTTGGCAATCAGCCCCAGCATTTT. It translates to CASSLYGFGNQPQHF.

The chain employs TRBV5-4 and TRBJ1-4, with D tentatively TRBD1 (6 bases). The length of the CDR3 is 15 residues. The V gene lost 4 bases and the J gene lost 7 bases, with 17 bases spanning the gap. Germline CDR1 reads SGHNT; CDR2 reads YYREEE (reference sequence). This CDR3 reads CASSPDRTAREKLFF. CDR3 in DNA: TGTGCCAGCAGCCCCGACCGGACAGCGCGTGAAAAACTGTTTTTT.

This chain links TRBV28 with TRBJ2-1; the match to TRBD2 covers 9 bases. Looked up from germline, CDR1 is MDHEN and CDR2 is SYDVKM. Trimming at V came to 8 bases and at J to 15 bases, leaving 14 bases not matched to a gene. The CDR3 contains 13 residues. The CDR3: CASQRTSEIVAFF. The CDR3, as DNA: TGTGCCAGCCAAAGGACTAGCGAGATTGTTGCGTTCTTC.

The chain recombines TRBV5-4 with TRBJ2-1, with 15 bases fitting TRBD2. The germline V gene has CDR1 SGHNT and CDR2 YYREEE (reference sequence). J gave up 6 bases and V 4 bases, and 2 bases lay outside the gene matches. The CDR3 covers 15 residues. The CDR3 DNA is TGTGCCAGCAGCCGGGGACTAGCGGGAGGCAATGAGCAGTTCTTC. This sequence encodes CASSRGLAGGNEQFF.

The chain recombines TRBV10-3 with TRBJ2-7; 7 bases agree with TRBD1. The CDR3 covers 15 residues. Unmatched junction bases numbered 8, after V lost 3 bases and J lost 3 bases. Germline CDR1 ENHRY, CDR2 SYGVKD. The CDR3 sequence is CAISELGTVGYEQYF. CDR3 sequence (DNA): TGTGCCATCAGTGAACTCGGGACAGTAGGCTACGAGCAGTACTTC.

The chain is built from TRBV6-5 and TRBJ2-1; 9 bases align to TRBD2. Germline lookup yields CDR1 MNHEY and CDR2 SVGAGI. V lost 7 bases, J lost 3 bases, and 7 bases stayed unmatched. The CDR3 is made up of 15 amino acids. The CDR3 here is CASTLRREGYNEQFF. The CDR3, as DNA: TGTGCCAGCACCCTTCGGCGGGAGGGCTACAATGAGCAGTTCTTC.

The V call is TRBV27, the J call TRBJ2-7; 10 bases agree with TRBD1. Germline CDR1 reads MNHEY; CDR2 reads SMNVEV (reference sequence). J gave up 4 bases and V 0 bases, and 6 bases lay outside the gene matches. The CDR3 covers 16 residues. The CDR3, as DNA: TGTGCCAGCAGTTTATCGGGCGGACAGGGGGGATACGAGCAGTACTTC. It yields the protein CASSLSGGQGGYEQYF.

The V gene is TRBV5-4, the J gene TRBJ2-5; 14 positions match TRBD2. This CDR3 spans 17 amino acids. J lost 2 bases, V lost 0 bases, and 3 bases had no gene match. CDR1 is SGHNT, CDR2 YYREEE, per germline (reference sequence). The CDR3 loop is CASSLGLAGGRQETQYF. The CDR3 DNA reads TGTGCCAGCAGCTTGGGACTAGCGGGAGGGAGACAAGAGACCCAGTACTTC. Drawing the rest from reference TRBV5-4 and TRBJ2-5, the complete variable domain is ETGVTQSPTHLIKTRGQQVTLRCSSQSGHNTVSWYQQALGQGPQFIFQYYREEENGRGNFPPRFSGLQFPNYSSELNVNALELDDSALYLCASSLGLAGGRQETQYFGPGTRLLVL.

The chain's CDR3 is CASSPTQGYNEQFF. Here the CDR3 DNA reads TGTGCCAGCAGCCCCACCCAGGGTTACAATGAGCAGTTCTTC. The chain joins TRBV7-9 to TRBJ2-1, with D perhaps matching TRBD1 (5 bases). The germline V and J ends were trimmed by 5 bases and 4 bases, with 12 bases remaining between them. The length of the CDR3 is 14 residues. Germline V gene lookup returns CDR1 SEHNR and CDR2 FQNEAQ (reference sequence).

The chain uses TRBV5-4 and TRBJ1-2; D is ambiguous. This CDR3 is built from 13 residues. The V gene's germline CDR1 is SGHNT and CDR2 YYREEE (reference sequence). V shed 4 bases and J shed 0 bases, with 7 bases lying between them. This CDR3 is CASSPDTNYGYTF. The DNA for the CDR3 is TGTGCCAGCAGCCCTGACACTAACTATGGCTACACCTTC.

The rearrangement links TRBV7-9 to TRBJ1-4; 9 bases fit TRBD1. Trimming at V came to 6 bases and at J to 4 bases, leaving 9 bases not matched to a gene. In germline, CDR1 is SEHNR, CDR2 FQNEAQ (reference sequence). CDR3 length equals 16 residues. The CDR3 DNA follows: TGTGCCAGCAGACCAACAGGGGGCGTGAATAATGAAAAACTGTTTTTT. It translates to CASRPTGGVNNEKLFF.

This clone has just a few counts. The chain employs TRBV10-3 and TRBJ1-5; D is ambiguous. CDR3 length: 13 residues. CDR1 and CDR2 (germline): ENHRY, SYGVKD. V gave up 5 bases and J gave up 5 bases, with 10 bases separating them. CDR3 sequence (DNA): TGTGCCATCAGTTTTAATTTGTATCAGCCCCAGCATTTT. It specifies CAISFNLYQPQHF.

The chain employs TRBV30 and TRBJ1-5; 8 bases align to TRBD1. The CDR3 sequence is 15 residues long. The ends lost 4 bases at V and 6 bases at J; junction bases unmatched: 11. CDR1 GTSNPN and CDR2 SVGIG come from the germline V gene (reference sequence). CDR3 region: CAWNPLGQVGQPQHF. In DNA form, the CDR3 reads TGTGCCTGGAACCCGCTGGGACAGGTTGGTCAGCCCCAGCATTTT. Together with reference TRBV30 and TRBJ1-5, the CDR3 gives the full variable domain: SQTIHQWPATLVQPVGSPLSLECTVEGTSNPNLYWYRQAAGRGLQLLFYSVGIGQISSEVPQNLSASRPQDRQFILSSKKLLLSDSGFYLCAWNPLGQVGQPQHFGDGTRLSIL.

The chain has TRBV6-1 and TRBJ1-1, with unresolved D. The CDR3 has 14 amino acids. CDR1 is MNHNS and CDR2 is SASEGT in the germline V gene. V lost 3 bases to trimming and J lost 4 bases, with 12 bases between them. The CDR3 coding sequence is TGTGCCAGCAGTGATGGACGGAGGCCCACTGAAGCTTTCTTT. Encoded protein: CASSDGRRPTEAFF.

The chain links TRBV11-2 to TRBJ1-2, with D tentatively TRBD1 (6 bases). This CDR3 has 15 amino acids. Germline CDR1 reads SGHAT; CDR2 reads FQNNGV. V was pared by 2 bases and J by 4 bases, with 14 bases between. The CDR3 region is CASSLNRVSSYGYTF. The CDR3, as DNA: TGTGCCAGCAGCTTAAACAGGGTCTCTAGCTATGGCTACACCTTC.

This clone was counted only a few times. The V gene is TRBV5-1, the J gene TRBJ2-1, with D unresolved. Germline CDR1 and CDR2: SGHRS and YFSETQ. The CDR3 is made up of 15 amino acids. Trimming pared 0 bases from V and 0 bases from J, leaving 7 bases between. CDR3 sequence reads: CASSLVLSSYNEQFF. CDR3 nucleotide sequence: TGCGCCAGCAGCTTGGTATTATCCTCCTACAATGAGCAGTTCTTC.

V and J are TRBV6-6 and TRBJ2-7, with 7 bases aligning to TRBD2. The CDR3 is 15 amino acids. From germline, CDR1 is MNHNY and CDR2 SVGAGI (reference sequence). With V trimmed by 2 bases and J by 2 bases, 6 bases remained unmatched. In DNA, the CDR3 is TGTGCCAGCAGTTACAGAGCGGGAATTACCTACGAGCAGTACTTC. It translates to CASSYRAGITYEQYF.

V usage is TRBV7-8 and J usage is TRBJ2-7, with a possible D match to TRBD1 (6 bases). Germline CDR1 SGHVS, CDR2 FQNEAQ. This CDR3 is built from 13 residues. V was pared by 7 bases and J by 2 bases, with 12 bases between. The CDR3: CASTRGRAYEQYF. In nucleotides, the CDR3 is TGTGCCAGCACGAGGGGGAGAGCCTACGAGCAGTACTTC.